This paragraph covers one T cell receptor (beta chain) sequence. This clone turned up a few times. Its cognate antigen has yet to be identified. Base-call qualities are not available, and no considerably larger clone is one nucleotide away. The time point label, read with the paper, signifies: blood 4 weeks post-SBRT, at nephrectomy. The treatment or condition tag for this specimen amounts to: 15 Gy SBRT to primary tumor, nephrectomy 4 weeks later. The samples were drawn from a clinical trial, where primary renal cell carcinomas were treated with 15 Gy of stereotactic body radiation therapy and then removed by nephrectomy 4 weeks afterward. To follow tumor-enriched clonotypes, serial peripheral blood was collected from radiation-treated patients at baseline and at 2 weeks and 4 weeks after SBRT. Every patient had renal cell carcinoma of clear cell pathology. Genomic DNA for TCR sequencing was prepared using the QIAamp DNA Blood Mini Kit (Qiagen). The analyses included only samples that passed all quality control checks.

The CDR3 spans 14 residues, from the cysteine through the phenylalanine. Only the CDR3 DNA stays, 42 bases, in frame from base 1. V is pared back by 0 bases and J by 1 base, with 7 bases lying between the germline termini. CDR1 and CDR2 are drawn from the germline V gene: SGHRS, YFSETQ. The data derive from a study of radiation and T cells in renal cell carcinoma (dated by TCRdb to about 2020). With respect to the entire study: A total of 50 to 55 samples underwent TCR beta sequencing, made up of 25 or so tumors and roughly 27 peripheral blood samples. The final blood draw took place at 4 weeks after radiation, the same time as nephrectomy. Across all 53 samples, 4,016,671 unique CDR3 nucleotide sequences, encoding 2,658,974 unique CDR3 amino acid sequences, were identified.

The immunoSEQ kit was used, according to the manufacturer's recommendations, to generate TCR beta libraries from genomic DNA. To prepare the libraries, a first multiplex PCR with proprietary primers was run, followed by a second PCR that added unique barcodes, and a bead cleanup was done after each round. Each sample batch included a kit-provided positive control reaction and a negative control reaction. The final libraries were assessed on an Agilent 4200 TapeStation D1000 ScreenTape, pooled by volume, and quantified by qPCR. Sequencing ran on an Illumina NextSeq500 with a MidOutput 150-cycle cartridge, using 156 Read1 and 15 Index1 cycles with kit custom primers. The pooled library was loaded at roughly 0.96 pM, with a roughly 18% PhiX control spiked in. Per the authors' processing: The vendor-processed data were analyzed in R, and a clonotype was defined as all T cells that share the same CDR3 nucleotide sequence. For clone abundance analyses, frequencies were normalized to the 10,000 most abundant clones in each sample. Public T cell clones, which averaged fewer than five per sample, were excluded before analysis. An abundance difference of at least 32-fold between compartments was the criterion for calling clonotypes tumor-enriched or baseline blood-enriched. A beta-binomial differential abundance model was used to identify clonotypes that were expanded or contracted between blood time points. The Baroni-Urbani and Buser coefficient was used to measure tumor-blood repertoire similarity, and groups were compared with two-tailed Wilcoxon tests in R. The source is immuneACCESS, and TCRdb retained only in-frame sequences with V and J called. Part of the clones is not carried over; for the studies checked, unresolved V genes explain less than half of this, and the remainder is unexplained. The DNA gave D and trimming, while V, J and clone size come from that table. Across this sample there are roughly 86,000 clones, with around 85% seen only once. The ten largest clones capture 9.4% of the sample.

What the research found in general, with its limitations: An increase in top tumor clonotypes in blood was observed from baseline to 2 weeks post-radiation, followed by contraction by 4 weeks, which was taken to suggest transient expansion of tumor-resident clones. Because no pretreatment tumor biopsies were available, whether clonotypes were present in the tumor at baseline could not be determined. Tracking of blood repertoire dynamics stopped at four to five weeks after treatment, with no follow-up past that point. Effects of radiation dose or scheduling on the TCR repertoire could not be addressed with the single-armed trial design.

The V and J genes are TRBV5-1 and TRBJ2-5; no confident D gene assignment can be made. This material consisted of blood, taken from a patient whose treatment included radiotherapy and nephrectomy. This receptor was obtained from a middle-aged man with renal cell carcinoma. The CDR3 amino acid sequence is: CASSLEYSQETQYF. The DNA is as follows: TGCGCCAGCAGCTTGGAATACAGCCAAGAGACCCAGTACTTC.